The T cell receptor (beta chain) under discussion was sequenced for a study of T-cell memory formation after mild COVID-19. Background on the study: TCR clusters were mostly confined to one donor each.

Trimming left V 3 bases short and J 0 bases short, with 20 bases between. Germline V gives CDR1 SGHRS, CDR2 YFSETQ. CDR3 length: 18 amino acids. Study-wide findings and caveats: Still unconfirmed is whether the second-wave clones peaking on day 37 recognized SARS-CoV-2. Cross-reactive memory seemingly joined, as some responding clones were found in pre-infection memory.

Remarks on this clonotype: Antigen: not known.

Using its own MiXCR run on the 5' RACE reads, TCRdb lists one record per CDR3 protein. The data show some 200,000 distinct CDR3 sequences, with 9% to 10% seen just once and 3.5% to 4% held by the top ten. The specimen was PBMCs or a T cell subset sorted from them (not recorded which). The receptor was isolated from a man between 18 and 35 years old who had mild COVID-19 (a few samples of this study predate the infection). Cell type and time point are not known. This chain uses TRBV5-1 with TRBJ2-3, with D perhaps matching TRBD1 or TRBD2 (5 bases each). The CDR3: CASSYNPGQGQSTDTQYF. Here the CDR3 DNA reads TGCGCCAGCAGCTACAACCCGGGGCAGGGCCAAAGCACAGATACGCAGTATTTT.